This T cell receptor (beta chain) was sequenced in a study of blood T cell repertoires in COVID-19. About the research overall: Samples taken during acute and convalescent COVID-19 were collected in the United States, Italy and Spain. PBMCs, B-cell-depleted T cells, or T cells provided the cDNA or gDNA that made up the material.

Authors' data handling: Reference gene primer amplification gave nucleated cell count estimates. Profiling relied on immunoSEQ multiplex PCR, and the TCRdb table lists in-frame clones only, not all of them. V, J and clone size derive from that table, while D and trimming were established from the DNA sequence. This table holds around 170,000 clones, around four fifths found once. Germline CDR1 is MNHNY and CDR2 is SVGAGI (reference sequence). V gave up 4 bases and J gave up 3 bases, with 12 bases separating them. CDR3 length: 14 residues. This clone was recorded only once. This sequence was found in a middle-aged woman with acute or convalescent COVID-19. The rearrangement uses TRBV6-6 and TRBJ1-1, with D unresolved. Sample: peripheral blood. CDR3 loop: CASSSPGKHTEAFF. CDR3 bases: TGTGCCAGCAGTTCTCCGGGGAAACACACTGAAGCTTTCTTT.